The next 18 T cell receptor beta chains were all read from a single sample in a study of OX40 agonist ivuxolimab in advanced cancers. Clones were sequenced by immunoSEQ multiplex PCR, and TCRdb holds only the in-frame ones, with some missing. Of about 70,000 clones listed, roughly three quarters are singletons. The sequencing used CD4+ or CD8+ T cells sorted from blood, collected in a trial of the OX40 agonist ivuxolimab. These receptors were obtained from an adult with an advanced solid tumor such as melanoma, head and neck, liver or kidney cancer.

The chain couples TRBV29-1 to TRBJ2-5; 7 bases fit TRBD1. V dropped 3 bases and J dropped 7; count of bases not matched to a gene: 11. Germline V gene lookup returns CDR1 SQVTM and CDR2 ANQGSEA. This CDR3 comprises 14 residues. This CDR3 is CSVDTGTALGTQYF. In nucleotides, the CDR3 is TGCAGCGTTGATACCGGGACAGCACTCGGGACCCAGTACTTC. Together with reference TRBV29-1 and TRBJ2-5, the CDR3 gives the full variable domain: SAVISQKPSRDICQRGTSLTIQCQVDSQVTMMFWYRQQPGQSLTLIATANQGSEATYESGFVIDKFPISRPNLTFSTLTVSNMSPEDSSIYLCSVDTGTALGTQYFGPGTRLLVL.

CDR3 sequence reads: CASSEGGGRYGKLFF. CDR3 DNA: TGTGCCAGCAGTGAAGGGGGGGGTAGGTATGGAAAACTGTTTTTT. This sequence joins TRBV6-1 and TRBJ1-4; tentative D call: TRBD1 (5 bases). V was clipped by 1 base and J by 10 bases, with 16 bases between them. This CDR3 contains 15 residues. From germline, CDR1 is MNHNS and CDR2 SASEGT.

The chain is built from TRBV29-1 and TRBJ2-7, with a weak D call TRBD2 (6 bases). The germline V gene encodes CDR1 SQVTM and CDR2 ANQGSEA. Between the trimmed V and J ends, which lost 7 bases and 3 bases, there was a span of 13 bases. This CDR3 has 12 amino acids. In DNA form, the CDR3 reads TGCAGCGGACTTTGGGGGGACTACGAGCAGTACTTC. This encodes CSGLWGDYEQYF.

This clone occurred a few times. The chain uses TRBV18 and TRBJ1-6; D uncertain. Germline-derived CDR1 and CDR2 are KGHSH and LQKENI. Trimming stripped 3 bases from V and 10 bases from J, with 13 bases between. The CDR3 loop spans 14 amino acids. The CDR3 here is CASSPRTDDSPLHF. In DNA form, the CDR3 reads TGTGCCAGCTCACCCCGGACTGACGACTCACCCCTCCACTTT.

The CDR3 DNA reads TGTGCCAGCAGTGGGGGGGGCGGCGAAGACCCCTACGAGCAGTACTTC. This codes for CASSGGGGEDPYEQYF. The chain is built from TRBV4-2 and TRBJ2-7, with D possibly matching TRBD2 (7 bases). CDR3 length: 16 amino acids. V lost 6 bases and J lost 2, with 20 bases in between. CDR1 LGHNA and CDR2 YNFKEQ come from the germline V gene.

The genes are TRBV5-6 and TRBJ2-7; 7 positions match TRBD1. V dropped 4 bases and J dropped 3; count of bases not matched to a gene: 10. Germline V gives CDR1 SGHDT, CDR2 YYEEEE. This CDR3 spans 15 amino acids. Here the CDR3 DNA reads TGTGCCAGCAGCGGGGGAGACAGGGTCATCTACGAGCAGTACTTC. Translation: CASSGGDRVIYEQYF.

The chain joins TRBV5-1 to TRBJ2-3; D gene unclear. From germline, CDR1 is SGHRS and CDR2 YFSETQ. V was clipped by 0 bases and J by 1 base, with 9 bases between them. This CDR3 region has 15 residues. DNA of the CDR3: TGCGCCAGCAGCTTGGATCCAGCCCGCACAGATACGCAGTATTTT. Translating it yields CASSLDPARTDTQYF.

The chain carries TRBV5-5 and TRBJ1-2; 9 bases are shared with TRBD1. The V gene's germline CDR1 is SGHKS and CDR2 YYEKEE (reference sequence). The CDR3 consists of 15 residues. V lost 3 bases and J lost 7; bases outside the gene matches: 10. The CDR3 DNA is TGTGCCAGCAGCTGGGGTGAGGGACAGGGTGTTGGCTACACCTTC. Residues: CASSWGEGQGVGYTF.

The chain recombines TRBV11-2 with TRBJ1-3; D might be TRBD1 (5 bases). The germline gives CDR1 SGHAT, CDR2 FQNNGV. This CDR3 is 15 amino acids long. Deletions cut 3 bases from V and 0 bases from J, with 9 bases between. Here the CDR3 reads CASSFLRGSGNTIYF. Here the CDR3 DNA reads TGTGCCAGCAGCTTTTTGAGGGGCTCTGGAAACACCATATATTTT.

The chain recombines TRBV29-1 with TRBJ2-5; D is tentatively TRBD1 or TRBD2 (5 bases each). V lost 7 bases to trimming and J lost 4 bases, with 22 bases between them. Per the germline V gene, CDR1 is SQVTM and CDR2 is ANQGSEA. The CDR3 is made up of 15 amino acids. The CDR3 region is CSGLRDPTAGETQYF. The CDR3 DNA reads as TGCAGCGGCCTCCGGGACCCGACCGCAGGAGAGACCCAGTACTTC.

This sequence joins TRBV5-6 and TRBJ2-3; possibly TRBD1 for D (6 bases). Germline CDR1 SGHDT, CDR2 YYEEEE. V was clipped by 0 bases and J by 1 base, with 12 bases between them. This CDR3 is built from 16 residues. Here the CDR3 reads CASSLALAGGTDTQYF. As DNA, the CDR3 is TGTGCCAGCAGCTTGGCTCTTGCAGGGGGCACAGATACGCAGTATTTT.

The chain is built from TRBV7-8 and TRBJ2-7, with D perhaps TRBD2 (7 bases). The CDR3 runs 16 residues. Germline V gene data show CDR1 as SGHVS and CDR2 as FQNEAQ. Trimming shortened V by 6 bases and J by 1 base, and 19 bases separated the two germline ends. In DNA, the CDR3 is TGTGCCAGCAGACCCTTTGGGCGGGGGCTGTCCTACGAGCAGTACTTC. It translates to CASRPFGRGLSYEQYF.

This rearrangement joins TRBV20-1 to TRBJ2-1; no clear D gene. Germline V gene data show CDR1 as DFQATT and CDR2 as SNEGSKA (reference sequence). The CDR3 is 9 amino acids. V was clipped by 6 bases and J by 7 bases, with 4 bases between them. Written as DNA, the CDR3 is TGCAGTGCCACGAATGAGCAGTTCTTC. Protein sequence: CSATNEQFF.

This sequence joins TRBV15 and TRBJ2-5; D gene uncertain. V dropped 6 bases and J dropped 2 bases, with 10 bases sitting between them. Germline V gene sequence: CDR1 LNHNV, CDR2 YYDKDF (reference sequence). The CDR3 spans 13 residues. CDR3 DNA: TGTGCCACCAGGTCGCAGATGCAAGAGACCCAGTACTTC. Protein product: CATRSQMQETQYF.

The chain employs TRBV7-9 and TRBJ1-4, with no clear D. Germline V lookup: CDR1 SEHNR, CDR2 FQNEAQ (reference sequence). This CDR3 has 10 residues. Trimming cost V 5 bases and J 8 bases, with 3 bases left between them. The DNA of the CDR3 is TGTGCCAGCAGCAACGAAAAACTGTTTTTT. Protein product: CASSNEKLFF. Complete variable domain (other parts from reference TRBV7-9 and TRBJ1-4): DTGVSQNPRHKITKRGQNVTFRCDPISEHNRLYWYRQTLGQGPEFLTYFQNEAQLEKSRLLSDRFSAERPKGSFSTLEIQRTEQGDSAMYLCASSNEKLFFGSGTQLSVL.

The CDR3, as DNA: TGTGCCAGCAGCGTAGACAGTCCTAACTATGGCTACACCTTC. This sequence encodes CASSVDSPNYGYTF. The chain joins TRBV9 to TRBJ1-2; no clear D. The germline V and J ends were trimmed by 0 bases and 0 bases, with 6 bases remaining between them. This CDR3 has 14 residues. In germline, CDR1 is SGDLS, CDR2 YYNGEE.

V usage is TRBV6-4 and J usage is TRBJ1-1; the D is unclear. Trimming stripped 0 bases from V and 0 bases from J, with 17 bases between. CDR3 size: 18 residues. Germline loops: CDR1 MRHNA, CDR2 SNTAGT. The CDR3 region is CASSDSSFEKDLNTEAFF. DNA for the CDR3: TGTGCCAGCAGTGACTCGAGTTTTGAGAAGGATCTGAACACTGAAGCTTTCTTT.

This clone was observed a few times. The chain's CDR3 is CASQLNTEAFF. CDR3 sequence (DNA): TGTGCCAGCCAGTTGAACACTGAAGCTTTCTTT. V gene TRBV6-1 combines with J gene TRBJ1-1; D gene ambiguous. V was trimmed by 8 bases and J by 0 bases, leaving 4 bases between them. The length of the CDR3 is 11 residues. CDR1 is MNHNS and CDR2 is SASEGT in the germline V gene.